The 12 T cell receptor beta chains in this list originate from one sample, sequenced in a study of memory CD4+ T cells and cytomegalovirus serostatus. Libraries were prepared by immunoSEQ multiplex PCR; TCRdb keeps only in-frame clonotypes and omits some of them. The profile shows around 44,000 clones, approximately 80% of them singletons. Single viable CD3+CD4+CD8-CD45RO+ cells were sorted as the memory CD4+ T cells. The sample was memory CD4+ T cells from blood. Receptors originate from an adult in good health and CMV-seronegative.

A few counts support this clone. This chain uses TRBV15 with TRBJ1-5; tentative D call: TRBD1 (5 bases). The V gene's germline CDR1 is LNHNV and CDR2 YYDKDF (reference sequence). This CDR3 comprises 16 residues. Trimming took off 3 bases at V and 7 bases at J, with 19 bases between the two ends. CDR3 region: CATSRKVGGGEQPQHF. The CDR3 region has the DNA TGTGCCACCAGCAGGAAAGTTGGGGGTGGGGAGCAGCCCCAGCATTTT.

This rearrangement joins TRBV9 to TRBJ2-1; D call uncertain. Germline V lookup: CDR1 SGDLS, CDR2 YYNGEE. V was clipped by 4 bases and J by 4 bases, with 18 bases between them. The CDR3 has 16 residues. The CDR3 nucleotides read TGTGCCAGCAGCCCCGCGCCGGGTATTTATTACAATGAGCAGTTCTTC. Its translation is CASSPAPGIYYNEQFF.

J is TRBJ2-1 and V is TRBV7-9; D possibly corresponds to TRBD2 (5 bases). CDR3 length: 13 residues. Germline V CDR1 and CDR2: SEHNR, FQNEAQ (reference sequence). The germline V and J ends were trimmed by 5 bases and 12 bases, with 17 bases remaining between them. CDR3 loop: CASSRTGPFSQFF. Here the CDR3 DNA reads TGTGCCAGCAGCCGGACTGGACCCTTTTCGCAGTTCTTC.

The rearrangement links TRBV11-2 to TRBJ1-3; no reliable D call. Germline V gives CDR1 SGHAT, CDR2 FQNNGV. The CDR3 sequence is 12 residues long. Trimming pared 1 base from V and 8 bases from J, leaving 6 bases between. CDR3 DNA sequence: TGTGCCAGCAGCTTAGTCGGTTACACCATATATTTT. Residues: CASSLVGYTIYF. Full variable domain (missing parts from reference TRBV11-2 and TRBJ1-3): EAGVAQSPRYKIIEKRQSVAFWCNPISGHATLYWYQQILGQGPKLLIQFQNNGVVDDSQLPKDRFSAERLKGVDSTLKIQPAKLEDSAVYLCASSLVGYTIYFGEGSWLTVV.

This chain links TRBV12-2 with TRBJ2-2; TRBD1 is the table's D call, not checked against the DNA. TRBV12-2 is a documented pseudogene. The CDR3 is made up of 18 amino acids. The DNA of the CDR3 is TGTGCAAGTCGCTTAGTCTGGCGGCCAAGGGGCGCAACCGGGGAGCTGTTTTTT. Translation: CASRLVWRPRGATGELFF.

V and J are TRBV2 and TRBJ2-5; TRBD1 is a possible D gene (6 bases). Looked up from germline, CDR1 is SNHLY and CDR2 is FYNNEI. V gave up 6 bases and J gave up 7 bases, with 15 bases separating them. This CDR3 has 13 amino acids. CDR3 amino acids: CASRGQPGGTQYF. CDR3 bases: TGTGCCAGCAGAGGACAGCCCGGAGGGACCCAGTACTTC.

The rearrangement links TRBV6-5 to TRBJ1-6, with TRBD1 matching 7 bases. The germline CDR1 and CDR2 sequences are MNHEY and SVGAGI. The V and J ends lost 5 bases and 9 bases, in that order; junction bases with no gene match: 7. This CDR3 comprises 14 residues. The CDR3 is CASSGGTAPSPLHF. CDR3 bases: TGTGCCAGCAGTGGAGGGACAGCCCCTTCACCCCTCCACTTT.

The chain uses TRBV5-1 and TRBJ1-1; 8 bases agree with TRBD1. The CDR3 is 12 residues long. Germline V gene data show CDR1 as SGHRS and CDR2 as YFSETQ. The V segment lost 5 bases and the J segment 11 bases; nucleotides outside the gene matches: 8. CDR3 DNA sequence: TGCGCCAGCAGTTACGGACAGGGTTCGGCTTTCTTT. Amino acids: CASSYGQGSAFF.

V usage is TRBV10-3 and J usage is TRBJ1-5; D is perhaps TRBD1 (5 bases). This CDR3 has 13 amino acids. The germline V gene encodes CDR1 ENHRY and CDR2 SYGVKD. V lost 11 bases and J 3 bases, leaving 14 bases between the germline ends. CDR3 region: CASLGGDNQPQHF. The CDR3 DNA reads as TGTGCCTCCCTGGGGGGGGACAATCAGCCCCAGCATTTT.

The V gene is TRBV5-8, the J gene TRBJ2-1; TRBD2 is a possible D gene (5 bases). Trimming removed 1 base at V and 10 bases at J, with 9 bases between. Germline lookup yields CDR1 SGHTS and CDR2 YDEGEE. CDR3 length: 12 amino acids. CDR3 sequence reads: CASSLTAGEQFF. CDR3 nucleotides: TGTGCCAGCAGCTTGACGGCGGGCGAGCAGTTCTTC.

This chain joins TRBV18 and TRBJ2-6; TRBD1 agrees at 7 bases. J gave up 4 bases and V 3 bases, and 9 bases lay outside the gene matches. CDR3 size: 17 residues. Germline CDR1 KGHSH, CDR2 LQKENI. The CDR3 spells CASSPTQTGTGANVLTF. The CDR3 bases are TGTGCCAGCTCACCTACTCAGACAGGGACCGGGGCCAACGTCCTGACTTTC.

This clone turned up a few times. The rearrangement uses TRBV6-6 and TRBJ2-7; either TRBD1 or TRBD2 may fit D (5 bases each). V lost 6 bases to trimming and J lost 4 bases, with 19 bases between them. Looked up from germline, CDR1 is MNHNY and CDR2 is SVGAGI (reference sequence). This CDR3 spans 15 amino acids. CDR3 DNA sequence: TGTGCCAGCAGCGGAGGTGGCCACGGGGCATACGAGCAGTACTTC. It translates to CASSGGGHGAYEQYF.